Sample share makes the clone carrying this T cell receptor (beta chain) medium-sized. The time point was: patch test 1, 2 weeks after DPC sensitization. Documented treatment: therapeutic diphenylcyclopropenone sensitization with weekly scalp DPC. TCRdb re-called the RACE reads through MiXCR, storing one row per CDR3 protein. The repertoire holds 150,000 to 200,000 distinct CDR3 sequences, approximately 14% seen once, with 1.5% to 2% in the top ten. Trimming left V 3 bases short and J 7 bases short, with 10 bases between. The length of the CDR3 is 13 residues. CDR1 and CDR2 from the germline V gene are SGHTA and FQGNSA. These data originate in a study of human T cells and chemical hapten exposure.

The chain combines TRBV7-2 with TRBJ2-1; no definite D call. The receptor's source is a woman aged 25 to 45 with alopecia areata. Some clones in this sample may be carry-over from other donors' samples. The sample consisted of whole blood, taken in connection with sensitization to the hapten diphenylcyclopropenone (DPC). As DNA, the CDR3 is TGTGCCAGCAGCTTGGGCTTATCTAATGAGCAGTTCTTC. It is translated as CASSLGLSNEQFF. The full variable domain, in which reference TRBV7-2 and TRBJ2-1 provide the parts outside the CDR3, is GAGVSQSPSNKVTEKGKDVELRCDPISGHTALYWYRQSLGQGLEFLIYFQGNSAPDKSGLPSDRFSAERTGGSVSTLTIQRTQQEDSAVYLCASSLGLSNEQFFGPGTRLTVL.